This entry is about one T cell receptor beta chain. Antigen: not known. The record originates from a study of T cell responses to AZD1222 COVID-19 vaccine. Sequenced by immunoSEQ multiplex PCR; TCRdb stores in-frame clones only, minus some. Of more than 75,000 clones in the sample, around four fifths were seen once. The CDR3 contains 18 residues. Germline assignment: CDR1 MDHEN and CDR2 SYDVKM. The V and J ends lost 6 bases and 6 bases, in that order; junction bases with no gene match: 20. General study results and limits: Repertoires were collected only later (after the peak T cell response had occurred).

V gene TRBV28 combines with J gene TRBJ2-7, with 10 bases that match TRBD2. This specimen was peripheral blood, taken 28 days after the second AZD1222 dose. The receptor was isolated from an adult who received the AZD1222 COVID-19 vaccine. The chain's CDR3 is CASSITGLAAQRLREQYF. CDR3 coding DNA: TGTGCCAGCAGCATAACCGGACTAGCGGCCCAGAGGCTCCGCGAGCAGTACTTC.